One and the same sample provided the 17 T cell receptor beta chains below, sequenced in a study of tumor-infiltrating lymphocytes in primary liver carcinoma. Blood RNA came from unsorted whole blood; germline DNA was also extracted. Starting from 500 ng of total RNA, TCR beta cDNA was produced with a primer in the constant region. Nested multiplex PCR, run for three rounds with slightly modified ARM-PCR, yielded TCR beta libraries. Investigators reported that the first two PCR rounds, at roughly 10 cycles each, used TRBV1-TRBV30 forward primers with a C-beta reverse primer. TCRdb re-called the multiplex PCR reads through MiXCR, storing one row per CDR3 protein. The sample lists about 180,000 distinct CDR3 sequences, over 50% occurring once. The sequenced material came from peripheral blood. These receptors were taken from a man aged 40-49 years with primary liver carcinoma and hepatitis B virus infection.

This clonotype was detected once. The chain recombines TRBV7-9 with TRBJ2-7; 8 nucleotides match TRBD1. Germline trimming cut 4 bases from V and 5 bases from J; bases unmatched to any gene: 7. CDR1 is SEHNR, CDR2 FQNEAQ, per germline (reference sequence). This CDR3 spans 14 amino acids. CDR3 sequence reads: CASSSRQGTNEQYF. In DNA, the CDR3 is TGTGCCAGCAGCTCCCGACAGGGGACAAACGAGCAGTACTTC.

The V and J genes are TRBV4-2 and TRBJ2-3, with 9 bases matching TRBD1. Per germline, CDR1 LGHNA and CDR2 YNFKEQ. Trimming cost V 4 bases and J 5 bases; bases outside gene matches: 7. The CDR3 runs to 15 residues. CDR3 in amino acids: CASSPDRGSVDTQYF. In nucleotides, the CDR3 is TGTGCCAGCAGCCCAGACAGGGGGTCGGTAGATACGCAGTATTTT.

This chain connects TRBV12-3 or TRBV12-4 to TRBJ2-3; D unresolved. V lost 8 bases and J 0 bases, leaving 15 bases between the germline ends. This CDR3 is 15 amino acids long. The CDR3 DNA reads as TGTGCCAGCGGCTTTAGGACGACAAGCACAGATACGCAGTATTTT. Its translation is CASGFRTTSTDTQYF.

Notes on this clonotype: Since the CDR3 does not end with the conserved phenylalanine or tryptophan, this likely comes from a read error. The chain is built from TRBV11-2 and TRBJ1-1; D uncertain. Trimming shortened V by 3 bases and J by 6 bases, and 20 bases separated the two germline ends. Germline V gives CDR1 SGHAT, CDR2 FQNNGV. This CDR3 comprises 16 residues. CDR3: CASSFDLCGSVAEAFL. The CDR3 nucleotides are TGTGCCAGCAGCTTCGATTTGTGCGGAAGTGTCGCTGAAGCTTTCCTT.

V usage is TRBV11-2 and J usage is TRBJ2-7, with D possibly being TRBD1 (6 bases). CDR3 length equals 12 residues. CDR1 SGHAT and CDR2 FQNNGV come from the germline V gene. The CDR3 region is CSVQGSSYEQYV. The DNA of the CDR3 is TGTTCCGTACAGGGAAGCTCCTACGAGCAGTACGTC.

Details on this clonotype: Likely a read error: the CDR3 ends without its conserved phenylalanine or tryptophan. The CDR3 DNA reads as TGTGCCAGCAGCTTCTCAGGGGTCATTGGCAGGGAGCTGTTTTAT. Encoded protein: CASSFSGVIGRELFY. V gene TRBV11-3 combines with J gene TRBJ2-2; D possibly corresponds to TRBD1 (6 bases). Germline V gives CDR1 SGHNT, CDR2 YENEEA. CDR3 length: 15 residues. Trimming cost V 3 bases and J 9 bases, with 17 bases left between them.

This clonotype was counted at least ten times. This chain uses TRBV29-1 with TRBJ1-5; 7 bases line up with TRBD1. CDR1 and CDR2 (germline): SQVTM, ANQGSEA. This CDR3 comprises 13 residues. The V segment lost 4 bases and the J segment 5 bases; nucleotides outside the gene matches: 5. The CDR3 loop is CSVGGDRDQPQHF. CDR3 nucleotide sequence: TGCAGCGTTGGGGGGGACAGAGATCAGCCCCAGCATTTT.

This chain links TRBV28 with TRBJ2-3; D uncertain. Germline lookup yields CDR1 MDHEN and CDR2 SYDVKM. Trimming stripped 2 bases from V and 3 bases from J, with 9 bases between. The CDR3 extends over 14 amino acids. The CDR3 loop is CASSLVSGTDTQYF. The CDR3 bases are TGTGCCAGCAGTTTAGTGAGTGGAACAGATACGCAGTATTTT.

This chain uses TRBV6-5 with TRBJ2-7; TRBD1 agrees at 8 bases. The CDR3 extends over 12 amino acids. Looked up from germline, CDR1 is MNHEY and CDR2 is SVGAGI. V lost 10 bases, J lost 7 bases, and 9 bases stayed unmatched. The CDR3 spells CANRGSTREQYF. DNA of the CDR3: TGTGCCAACAGGGGGTCGACCCGGGAGCAGTACTTC.

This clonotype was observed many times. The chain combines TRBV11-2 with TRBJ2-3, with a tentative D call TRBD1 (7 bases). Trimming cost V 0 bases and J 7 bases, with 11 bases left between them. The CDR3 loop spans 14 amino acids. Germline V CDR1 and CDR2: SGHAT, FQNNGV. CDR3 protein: CASSLDQGGYTQYF. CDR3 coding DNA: TGTGCCAGCAGCTTAGATCAGGGGGGTTATACGCAGTATTTT.

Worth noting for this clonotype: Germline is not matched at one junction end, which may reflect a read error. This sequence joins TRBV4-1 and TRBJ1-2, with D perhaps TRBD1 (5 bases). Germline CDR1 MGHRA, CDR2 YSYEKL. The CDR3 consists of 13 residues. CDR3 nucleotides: TGCGACAGCAGCCAAGTAGCAAGGGGTGGCTACACCTTC. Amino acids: CDSSQVARGGYTF.

CDR3 coding DNA: TGTGCCAGCAGCCGGACAGTGCGGCCCCAGCATTTT. This encodes CASSRTVRPQHF. The genes are TRBV2 and TRBJ1-5; a weak D match, TRBD1 (6 bases). Germline V lookup: CDR1 SNHLY, CDR2 FYNNEI. V lost 6 bases and J 9 bases, leaving 12 bases between the germline ends. The CDR3 runs 12 residues.

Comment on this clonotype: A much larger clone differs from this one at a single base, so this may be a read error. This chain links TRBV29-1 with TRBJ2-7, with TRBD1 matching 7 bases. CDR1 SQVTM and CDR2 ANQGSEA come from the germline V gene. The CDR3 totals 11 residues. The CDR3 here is CSVGDSYERYF. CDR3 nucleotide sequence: TGCAGCGTGGGGGACAGCTACGAGCGGTACTTC.

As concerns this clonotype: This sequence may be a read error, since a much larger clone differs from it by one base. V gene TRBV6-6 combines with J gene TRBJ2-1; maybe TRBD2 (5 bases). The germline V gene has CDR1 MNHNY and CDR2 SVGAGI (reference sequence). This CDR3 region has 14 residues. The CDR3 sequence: CVSRSGYSYNEQFF. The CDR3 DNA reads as TGTGTCAGCAGGAGCGGCTACTCCTACAATGAGCAGTTCTTC.

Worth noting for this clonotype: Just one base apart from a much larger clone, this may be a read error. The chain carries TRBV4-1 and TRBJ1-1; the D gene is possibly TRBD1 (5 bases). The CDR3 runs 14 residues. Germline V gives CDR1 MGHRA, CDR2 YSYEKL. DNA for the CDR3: TGCGCCAGCAACCAAGTGCAGGGACTGACTGAAGCTTTCTTT. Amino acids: CASNQVQGLTEAFF.

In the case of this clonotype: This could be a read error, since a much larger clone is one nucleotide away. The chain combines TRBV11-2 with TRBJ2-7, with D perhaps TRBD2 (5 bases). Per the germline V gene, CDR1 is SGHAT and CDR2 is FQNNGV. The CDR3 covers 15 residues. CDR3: CASRLARQESYEQYF. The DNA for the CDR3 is TGTGCCAGCAGGTTAGCGCGGCAGGAATCCTACGAGCAGTACTTC.

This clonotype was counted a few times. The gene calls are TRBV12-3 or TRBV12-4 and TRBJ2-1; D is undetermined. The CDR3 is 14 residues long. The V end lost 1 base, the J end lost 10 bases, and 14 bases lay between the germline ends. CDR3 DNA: TGTGCCAGCAGTTTAGGTACTTTGGTAGAGGAGCAGTTCTTC. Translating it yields CASSLGTLVEEQFF.